This TCR beta chain was captured in a study of T cell responses to AZD1222 COVID-19 vaccine. V lost 5 bases to trimming and J lost 8 bases, with 14 bases between them. The CDR3 totals 14 residues. Germline V CDR1 and CDR2: SGHRS, YFSETQ. Worth noting for this clone: Antigen: not known.

Sequencing used immunoSEQ multiplex PCR; TCRdb keeps in-frame clones, though not all of them. The sample holds 100,000 to 150,000 clones, approximately 90% seen once. Whole-study findings and limits: Distributed over spike, vaccine-associated CD4 TCRs predominated at 160-218 and 743-854. The breadth and depth of Spike-specific TCRs increased once two AZD1222 doses had been given. None of the repertoires were sampled until the peak T cell response had passed. Unmutated variant regions are reportedly targeted by nearly half of spike-specific TCRs.

The chain combines TRBV5-1 with TRBJ1-6; D not certain. The sequence was collected from an adult in good health. Sample: peripheral blood, taken on day 0 of AZD1222 vaccination. The CDR3 protein is CASRTDLTYSPLHF. CDR3 in DNA: TGCGCCAGCAGAACAGACCTAACCTATTCACCCCTCCACTTT.